The sequence of this TCR beta chain was determined in a study of beta chain features in type 1 diabetes. Expressed TCRB transcripts were sequenced after all isolated RNA was converted to cDNA. An average approximately 3.5 million reads came from naive, central memory and regulatory T cell samples. The data were produced by immunoSEQ multiplex PCR, yet TCRdb's version contains in-frame clones alone and is incomplete. The sample contains fewer than 900,000 clones, roughly 15% of which appear only once. Isolation of CD4+ naive, central memory, regulatory and stem cell-like memory cells was achieved by sorting via CD45RO/CCR7/CD25/CD127/CD95/CD27. Findings of the study overall: Patients' naive, central memory and regulatory TCRB repertoires appeared more alike than those of healthy donors.

Per the germline V gene, CDR1 is MDHEN and CDR2 is SYDVKM. The CDR3 totals 15 residues. V lost 5 bases to trimming and J lost 0 bases; unmatched junction nucleotides: 7. A few counts support this clone. Its target is not known. Source material: naive CD4+ T cells from blood. This sequence originates from a woman aged 18-35 years in good health. The rearrangement uses TRBV28 and TRBJ2-7; 7 bases are a match to TRBD2. The CDR3 sequence: CASSPPGGGSYEQYF. In DNA form, the CDR3 reads TGTGCCAGCAGTCCCCCGGGGGGTGGCTCCTACGAGCAGTACTTC. Full variable domain (missing parts from reference TRBV28 and TRBJ2-7): DVKVTQSSRYLVKRTGEKVFLECVQDMDHENMFWYRQDPGLGLRLIYFSYDVKMKEKGDIPEGYSVSREKKERFSLILESASTNQTSMYLCASSPPGGGSYEQYFGPGTRLTVT.